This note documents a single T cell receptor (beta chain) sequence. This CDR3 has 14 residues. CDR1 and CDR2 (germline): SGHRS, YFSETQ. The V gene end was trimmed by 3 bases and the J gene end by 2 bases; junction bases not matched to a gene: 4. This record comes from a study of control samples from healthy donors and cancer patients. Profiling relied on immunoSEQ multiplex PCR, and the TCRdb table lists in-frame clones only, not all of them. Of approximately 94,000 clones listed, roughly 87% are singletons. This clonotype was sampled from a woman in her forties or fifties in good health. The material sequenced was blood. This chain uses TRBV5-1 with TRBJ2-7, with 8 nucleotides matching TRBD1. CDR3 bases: TGCGCCAGCAGCTCCTCACAGGGGGCCTACGAGCAGTACTTC. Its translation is CASSSSQGAYEQYF. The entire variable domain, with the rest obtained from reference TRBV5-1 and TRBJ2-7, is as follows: KAGVTQTPRYLIKTRGQQVTLSCSPISGHRSVSWYQQTPGQGLQFLFEYFSETQRNKGNFPGRFSGRQFSNSRSEMNVSTLELGDSALYLCASSSSQGAYEQYFGPGTRLTVT.